This TCR beta chain was documented in a study of metastatic and nonmetastatic thyroid tumors (dated by TCRdb to the early 2020s). Broadly, across the study: Repertoires from peripheral blood and from tumor or nodule tissue samples of malignant and benign thyroid patients were compared.

No treatment had been received by any patient before thyroid surgery. Using T-cell receptor beta sequencing, the study looked back at clinical samples from patients collected from the early 2010s to the late 2010s. Trimming at the junction amounts to 3 bases on V and 5 bases on J, and the germline ends lie 15 bases apart. The CDR3 contains 15 residues, cysteine and phenylalanine counted. Only the CDR3 region is kept as DNA, spanning 45 bases read in frame from base 1. The library was obtained by PCR. The sequencer was an Illumina HiSeq 4000. High-throughput sequencing was used to profile the TCR beta-chain CDR3 region of each patient. In the source study's methods: Drawing on CDR3 differences between clinicopathological groups, the researchers built a classifier meant to tell apart patients with distant-metastatic papillary thyroid cancer. Repertoire diversity was assessed with the Shannon index, and tumor-blood repertoire similarity with the Morisita-Horn index. Using fastp at Q25 and MiXCR, TCRdb reprocessed the public reads and kept productive beta chains. TCRdb, rather than the study authors, made the V and J calls. The sample table contains about 24,000 clones; only one count was recorded for around a fifth of them. Of the sample, about 5% falls within the top ten clones.

Regarding this clone: Its binding antigen is unknown. The sample holds no much larger clone one base away, and base qualities are not on file.

The study at large found these results: TCR beta diversity was reported as significantly higher in malignant tumors than in benign nodules, in both blood and tumor samples.

This chain joins TRBV12-3 or TRBV12-4 to TRBJ2-3; the D gene is perhaps TRBD2, on 7 matching bases. The sample was blood. This receptor was identified in a male donor with papillary thyroid cancer or a benign thyroid nodule (not recorded which). Some clones in this sample may be carry-over from other donors' samples. The sequenced DNA is TGTGCCAGCAGTTTGATGGGGGGGCAGGGAGATACGCAGTATTTT. It codes for CASSLMGGQGDTQYF.